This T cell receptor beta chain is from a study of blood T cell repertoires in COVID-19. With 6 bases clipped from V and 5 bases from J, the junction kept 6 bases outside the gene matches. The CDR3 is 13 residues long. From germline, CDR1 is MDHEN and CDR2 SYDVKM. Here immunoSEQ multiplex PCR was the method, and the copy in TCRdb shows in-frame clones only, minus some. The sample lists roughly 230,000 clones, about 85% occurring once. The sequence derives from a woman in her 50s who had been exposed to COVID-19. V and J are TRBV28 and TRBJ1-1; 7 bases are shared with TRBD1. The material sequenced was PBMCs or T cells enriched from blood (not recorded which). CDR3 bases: TGTGCCAGCAGGCGACAGGGCGGTACTGAAGCTTTCTTT. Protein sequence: CASRRQGGTEAFF.